This T cell receptor beta chain came from a study of tissue T cells after allogeneic stem cell transplantation. Using immunoSEQ multiplex PCR, the repertoire was profiled, and TCRdb retains in-frame clones only, with some absent. The top ten clones hold roughly 0.59% of a sample with 40,000 to 50,000 clones, roughly 73% of them seen once. The CDR3 loop spans 16 amino acids. Germline V gene lookup returns CDR1 GKSSPN and CDR2 SITVG. Trimming shortened V by 0 bases and J by 0 bases, and 9 bases separated the two germline ends. About this clone itself: Mouse names are used for the genes. The read terminates 1 residue before the CDR3 end, so the remaining end is supplied by the germline J gene.

This receptor was obtained from a pool of C57BL/6 mice in good health. The chain couples TRBV31 to TRBJ1-6, with D perhaps TRBD1 (6 bases). TRBJ1-6 is an open reading frame, and its role is uncertain. The sequenced sample was sorted cells pooled from one or two spleens. The CDR3 sequence: CAWSLGGASYNSPLYF. The CDR3 bases that were read are TGTGCCTGGAGTCTCGGGGGGGCTTCCTATAATTCGCCCCTCTAC.